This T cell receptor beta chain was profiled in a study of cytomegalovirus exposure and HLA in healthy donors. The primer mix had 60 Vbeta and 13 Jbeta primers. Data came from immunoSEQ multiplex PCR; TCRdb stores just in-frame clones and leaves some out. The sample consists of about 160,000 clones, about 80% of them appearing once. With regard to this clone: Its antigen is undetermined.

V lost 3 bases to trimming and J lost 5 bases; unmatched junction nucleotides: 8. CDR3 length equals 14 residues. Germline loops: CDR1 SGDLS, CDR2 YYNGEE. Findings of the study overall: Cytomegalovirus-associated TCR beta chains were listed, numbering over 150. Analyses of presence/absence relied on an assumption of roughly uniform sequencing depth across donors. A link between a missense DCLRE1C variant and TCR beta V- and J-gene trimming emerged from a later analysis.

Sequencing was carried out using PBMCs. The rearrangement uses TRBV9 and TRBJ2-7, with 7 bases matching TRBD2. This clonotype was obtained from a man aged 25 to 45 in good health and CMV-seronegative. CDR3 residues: CASSAGLPWDEQYF. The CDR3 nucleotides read TGTGCCAGCAGCGCGGGACTACCGTGGGACGAGCAGTACTTC. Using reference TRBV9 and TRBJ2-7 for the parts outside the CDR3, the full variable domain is DSGVTQTPKHLITATGQRVTLRCSPRSGDLSVYWYQQSLDQGLQFLIQYYNGEERAKGNILERFSAQQFPDLHSELNLSSLELGDSALYFCASSAGLPWDEQYFGPGTRLTVT.